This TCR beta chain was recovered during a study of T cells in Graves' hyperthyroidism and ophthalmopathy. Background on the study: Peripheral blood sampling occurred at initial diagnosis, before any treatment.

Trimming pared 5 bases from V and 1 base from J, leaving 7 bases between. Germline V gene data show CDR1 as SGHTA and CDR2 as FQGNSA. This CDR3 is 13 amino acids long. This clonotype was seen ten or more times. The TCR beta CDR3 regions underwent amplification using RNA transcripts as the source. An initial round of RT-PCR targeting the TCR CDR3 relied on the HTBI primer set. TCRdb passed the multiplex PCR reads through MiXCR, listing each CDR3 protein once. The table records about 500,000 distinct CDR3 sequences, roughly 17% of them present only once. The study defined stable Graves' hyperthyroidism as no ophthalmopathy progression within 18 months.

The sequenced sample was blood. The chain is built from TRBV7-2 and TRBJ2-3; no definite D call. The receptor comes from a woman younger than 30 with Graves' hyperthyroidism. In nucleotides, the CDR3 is TGTGCCAGCAGCCACACAGGCACAGATACGCAGTATTTT. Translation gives CASSHTGTDTQYF.